The 2 T cell receptor beta chains in this list originate from one sample, sequenced in a study of blood T cells in healthy people across ages. The second PCR ran about 7 to 12 cycles with a sample-barcoded 5' primer and J-beta primers. Using its own MiXCR run on the 5' RACE reads, TCRdb lists one record per CDR3 protein. Altogether over 1.5 million distinct CDR3 sequences are present, roughly 49% being singletons, with the ten largest covering around 2.1%. Sequencing input: blood. The receptors shown here come from a woman aged 35 to 49 in good health.

The chain has TRBV3-1 and TRBJ2-1, with unresolved D. V was shortened by 4 bases and J by 9 bases, with 13 bases between the two germline ends. The CDR3 is 13 amino acids. In germline, CDR1 is LGHDT, CDR2 YNNKEL (reference sequence). The CDR3 sequence: CASSPGPDAEQFF. In DNA form, the CDR3 reads TGTGCCAGCAGCCCAGGACCCGATGCTGAGCAGTTCTTC.

This clonotype came up a few times. J is TRBJ1-5 and V is TRBV29-1; tentative D call: TRBD1 (5 bases). V dropped 6 bases and J dropped 6 bases, with 18 bases sitting between them. Per the germline V gene, CDR1 is SQVTM and CDR2 is ANQGSEA. The length of the CDR3 is 14 residues. The DNA for the CDR3 is TGCAGCGTCCAAACGGGAGGGGACGGTCAGCCCCAGCATTTT. Its translation is CSVQTGGDGQPQHF. The full variable domain, its missing parts supplied by reference TRBV29-1 and TRBJ1-5, is SAVISQKPSRDICQRGTSLTIQCQVDSQVTMMFWYRQQPGQSLTLIATANQGSEATYESGFVIDKFPISRPNLTFSTLTVSNMSPEDSSIYLCSVQTGGDGQPQHFGDGTRLSIL.